The 4 T cell receptor beta chains given below trace back to one sample, sequenced in a study of T-cell memory formation after mild COVID-19. TCRdb recomputed calls from the 5' RACE reads with MiXCR, one row per CDR3 protein. Of roughly 410,000 distinct CDR3 sequences listed, roughly 26% are singletons. The sample comprised PBMCs or a T cell subset sorted from them (not recorded which). These receptors were taken from an adult woman who had mild COVID-19 (a few samples of this study predate the infection). Cell type and time point are not known.

For the CDR3, the DNA is TGTGCCAGCAGTCTCACAGGGTACGGGAACGAGCAGTACTTC. Its translation: CASSLTGYGNEQYF. The chain couples TRBV12-3 or TRBV12-4 to TRBJ2-7; possible D gene TRBD1, 6 bases. V lost 5 bases to trimming and J lost 5 bases, with 16 bases between them. This CDR3 is 14 amino acids long.

This clonotype was counted a few times. This chain connects TRBV27 to TRBJ2-2, with TRBD1 matching 7 bases. This CDR3 contains 14 residues. Germline V gene lookup returns CDR1 MNHEY and CDR2 SMNVEV (reference sequence). J gave up 5 bases and V 3 bases, and 3 bases lay outside the gene matches. In nucleotides, the CDR3 is TGTGCCAGCAGTTTTGCAGGGGGAACCGGGGAGCTGTTTTTT. Translating it yields CASSFAGGTGELFF.

The chain employs TRBV5-6 and TRBJ2-5; 8 bases match TRBD1. The CDR3 has 18 amino acids. The junction had 19 bases not matched to a gene; V was cut back by 4 bases and J by 5 bases. Germline V gene sequence: CDR1 SGHDT, CDR2 YYEEEE. The CDR3 sequence: CASSRRLAVQGARETQYF. As DNA, the CDR3 is TGTGCCAGCAGCCGTCGGTTGGCGGTTCAGGGGGCAAGGGAGACCCAGTACTTC.

This clonotype was found once. The rearrangement links TRBV3-1 to TRBJ2-3, with D uncertain. This CDR3 comprises 13 residues. The germline V and J ends were trimmed by 3 bases and 6 bases, with 10 bases remaining between them. The V gene's germline CDR1 is LGHDT and CDR2 YNNKEL (reference sequence). The CDR3 reads CASSHKGSDTQYF. In DNA, the CDR3 is TGTGCCAGCAGCCACAAGGGTAGCGATACGCAGTATTTT.